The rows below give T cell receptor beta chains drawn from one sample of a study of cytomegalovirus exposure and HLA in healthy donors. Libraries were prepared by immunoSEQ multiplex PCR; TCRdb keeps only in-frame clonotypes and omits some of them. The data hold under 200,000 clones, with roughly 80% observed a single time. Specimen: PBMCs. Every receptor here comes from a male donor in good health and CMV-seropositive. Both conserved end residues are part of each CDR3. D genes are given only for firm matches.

CDR3aa: CAWDASSYNSPLHF
len: 14
d_gene: NA
v_gene: TRBV30
j_gene: TRBJ1-6

CDR3aa: CASGGTGTNEKLFF
len: 14
d_gene: TRBD1
v_gene: TRBV27
j_gene: TRBJ1-4

CDR3aa: CASSTDGGTSYEQYF
len: 15
d_gene: NA
v_gene: TRBV5-4
j_gene: TRBJ2-7

CDR3aa: CASSYGGVGRYTF
len: 13
d_gene: NA
v_gene: TRBV6-6
j_gene: TRBJ1-2

CDR3aa: CASSQPDRGDDSQYF
len: 15
d_gene: TRBD1
v_gene: TRBV11-2
j_gene: TRBJ2-4

CDR3aa: CASSIGTGKYF
len: 11
d_gene: TRBD1
v_gene: TRBV19
j_gene: TRBJ2-5

CDR3aa: CASSYSGGSSYEQYF
len: 15
d_gene: TRBD2
v_gene: TRBV6-6
j_gene: TRBJ2-7

CDR3aa: CASSVASNRGEKLFF
len: 15
d_gene: NA
v_gene: TRBV9
j_gene: TRBJ1-4

CDR3aa: CSARGAETQYF
len: 11
d_gene: NA
v_gene: TRBV20-1
j_gene: TRBJ2-5

CDR3aa: CASSPVTSGSPYEQYF
len: 16
d_gene: TRBD2
v_gene: TRBV11-2
j_gene: TRBJ2-7

CDR3aa: CASSQEGDRAEAFF
len: 14
d_gene: TRBD1
v_gene: TRBV4-1
j_gene: TRBJ1-1

CDR3aa: CASSLETGGSGYEQYF
len: 16
d_gene: TRBD1
v_gene: TRBV5-4
j_gene: TRBJ2-7

CDR3aa: CASIYADRTWEGYTF
len: 15
d_gene: TRBD1
v_gene: TRBV5-8
j_gene: TRBJ1-2

CDR3aa: CATSRDQGGQETQYF
len: 15
d_gene: NA
v_gene: TRBV15
j_gene: TRBJ2-5

CDR3aa: CASSVDSGGLETQYF
len: 15
d_gene: TRBD2
v_gene: TRBV9
j_gene: TRBJ2-5

CDR3aa: CASSPGYEQYF
len: 11
d_gene: NA
v_gene: TRBV11-2
j_gene: TRBJ2-7

CDR3aa: CAWSPQGGNQPQHF
len: 14
d_gene: TRBD1
v_gene: TRBV30
j_gene: TRBJ1-5

CDR3aa: CASSRTSGSTDTQYF
len: 15
d_gene: TRBD2
v_gene: TRBV10-1
j_gene: TRBJ2-3

CDR3aa: CASSPLLAGDNEQFF
len: 15
d_gene: TRBD2
v_gene: TRBV5-6
j_gene: TRBJ2-1

CDR3aa: CASTLGGEQYF
len: 11
d_gene: NA
v_gene: TRBV27
j_gene: TRBJ2-7

CDR3aa: CASSESGGSADQFF
len: 14
d_gene: NA
v_gene: TRBV10-1
j_gene: TRBJ2-1

CDR3aa: CASRQREETQYF
len: 12
d_gene: TRBD2
v_gene: TRBV10-2
j_gene: TRBJ2-5

CDR3aa: CASAAQPGQGYRTDTQYF
len: 18
d_gene: TRBD1
v_gene: TRBV19
j_gene: TRBJ2-3

CDR3aa: CASSLAGGRGSYEQYF
len: 16
d_gene: TRBD2
v_gene: TRBV5-1
j_gene: TRBJ2-7

CDR3aa: CAWSVDGVGYTF
len: 12
d_gene: NA
v_gene: TRBV30
j_gene: TRBJ1-2

CDR3aa: CASSLGVGARYGYTF
len: 15
d_gene: NA
v_gene: TRBV5-4
j_gene: TRBJ1-2

CDR3aa: CASSATGQNNQPQHF
len: 15
d_gene: TRBD1
v_gene: TRBV6-5
j_gene: TRBJ1-5

CDR3aa: CAIAGGSRYEQYF
len: 13
d_gene: TRBD2
v_gene: TRBV10-3
j_gene: TRBJ2-7

CDR3aa: CSAFLGANVLTF
len: 12
d_gene: NA
v_gene: TRBV29-1
j_gene: TRBJ2-6

CDR3aa: CASSLGQGVYEQYF
len: 14
d_gene: TRBD1
v_gene: TRBV5-6
j_gene: TRBJ2-7

CDR3aa: CASSAQRGPYEQYF
len: 14
d_gene: TRBD1
v_gene: TRBV9
j_gene: TRBJ2-7

CDR3aa: CASSRQKSSYEQYF
len: 14
d_gene: NA
v_gene: TRBV19
j_gene: TRBJ2-7

CDR3aa: CASSSSSSGNTIYF
len: 14
d_gene: NA
v_gene: TRBV5-8
j_gene: TRBJ1-3

CDR3aa: CASSLTQTGAGYTF
len: 14
d_gene: TRBD1
v_gene: TRBV5-1
j_gene: TRBJ1-2

CDR3aa: CASRDSTSGANGLTF
len: 15
d_gene: NA
v_gene: TRBV2
j_gene: TRBJ2-6

CDR3aa: CATSVQHNQPQHF
len: 13
d_gene: NA
v_gene: TRBV15
j_gene: TRBJ1-5

CDR3aa: CAWSKGRTSGRGNTGELFF
len: 19
d_gene: TRBD2
v_gene: TRBV30
j_gene: TRBJ2-2

CDR3aa: CASSPGTGSGYTF
len: 13
d_gene: TRBD1
v_gene: TRBV5-1
j_gene: TRBJ1-2

CDR3aa: CASSRTQGGHTIYF
len: 14
d_gene: TRBD1
v_gene: TRBV2
j_gene: TRBJ1-3

CDR3aa: CASSSVRSNQPQHF
len: 14
d_gene: NA
v_gene: TRBV5-6
j_gene: TRBJ1-5

CDR3aa: CATSRPVGSPEAFF
len: 14
d_gene: NA
v_gene: TRBV15
j_gene: TRBJ1-1

CDR3aa: CASSLGTSKSTDTQYF
len: 16
d_gene: NA
v_gene: TRBV7-2
j_gene: TRBJ2-3

CDR3aa: CASMNARYQETQYF
len: 14
d_gene: NA
v_gene: TRBV2
j_gene: TRBJ2-5

CDR3aa: CASSLNGRPSLHF
len: 13
d_gene: NA
v_gene: TRBV27
j_gene: TRBJ1-6

CDR3aa: CASSWAAGGYEQYF
len: 14
d_gene: TRBD1
v_gene: TRBV6-6
j_gene: TRBJ2-7

CDR3aa: CASSPPGSFNQPQHF
len: 15
d_gene: NA
v_gene: TRBV18
j_gene: TRBJ1-5